One T cell receptor (beta chain) is described in this entry. The CDR3 spans 12 residues. Germline assignment: CDR1 SQVTM and CDR2 ANQGSEA. The data were taken from a study of beta chain features in type 1 diabetes. The isolated RNA, all of it, was reverse transcribed, so expressed TCRB transcripts were what got sequenced. Approximately 3.5 million reads was the average for naive, central memory and regulatory T cell samples. Method: immunoSEQ multiplex PCR; TCRdb's copy keeps in-frame clones and lacks some. The table has about 450,000 clones, more than 9.5% seen once. The chain recombines TRBV29-1 with TRBJ2-5, with D possibly TRBD1 on 6 matching bases. Matching the DNA end better, TRBJ2-7 makes the J call doubtful. The sample taken for sequencing was naive CD4+ T cells from blood. The clonotype was recovered from a woman between 18 and 29 years old in good health. In nucleotides, the CDR3 is TGCAGCGTTGGGCAGGGGATGTACGAGCAGTACTTC. Protein product: CSVGQGMYEQYF.